The 20 T cell receptor beta chains listed next were all sequenced from one sample in a study of cytomegalovirus exposure and HLA in healthy donors. This PCR relied on a set of 60 Vbeta primers and 13 Jbeta primers. Data came from immunoSEQ multiplex PCR; TCRdb stores just in-frame clones and leaves some out. The sample totals more than 100,000 clones; its top ten clones hold approximately 3.9%. Source material: PBMCs. These receptors were collected from a man in his late teens or twenties in good health and CMV-seronegative.

The chain employs TRBV9 and TRBJ2-1; TRBD1 aligns across 8 bases. V was clipped by 3 bases and J by 5 bases; unmatched bases: 13. CDR3 length: 17 residues. Germline values: CDR1 SGDLS, CDR2 YYNGEE. CDR3 nucleotide sequence: TGTGCCAGCAGCGCCCGTTGGGGGACAGGTACCAACAATGAGCAGTTCTTC. This codes for CASSARWGTGTNNEQFF.

The V call is TRBV6-1, the J call TRBJ2-1; D is uncertain. The CDR3 is 13 amino acids. Germline V gene data show CDR1 as MNHNS and CDR2 as SASEGT. The ends were cut back, 1 base at V and 11 bases at J, with 12 bases in the middle. This CDR3 reads CASSEVSTRKQFF. In DNA form, the CDR3 reads TGTGCCAGCAGTGAAGTGTCCACGAGGAAGCAGTTCTTC.

The chain has TRBV6-5 and TRBJ2-1; 8 positions match TRBD2. J was trimmed by 8 bases and V by 0 bases; bases with no gene match: 3. The germline CDR1 and CDR2 sequences are MNHEY and SVGAGI. CDR3 size: 14 residues. The CDR3 bases are TGTGCCAGCAGTTACTCCACTAGCGGACATGAGCAGTTCTTC. As protein: CASSYSTSGHEQFF.

The chain combines TRBV18 with TRBJ2-7; D is possibly TRBD1 (6 bases). V was clipped by 3 bases and J by 1 base, with 13 bases between them. Germline V gives CDR1 KGHSH, CDR2 LQKENI. The CDR3 totals 15 residues. This CDR3 is CASSPTGTYSYEQYF. In nucleotides, the CDR3 is TGTGCCAGCTCACCGACCGGGACATATTCCTACGAGCAGTACTTC.

The V and J genes are TRBV9 and TRBJ2-2; no definite D call. Germline V gives CDR1 SGDLS, CDR2 YYNGEE. The CDR3 extends over 16 amino acids. V was clipped by 0 bases and J by 0 bases, with 9 bases between them. The DNA for the CDR3 is TGTGCCAGCAGCGTAGCAAGCTTCCCGAACACCGGGGAGCTGTTTTTT. It codes for CASSVASFPNTGELFF. Combining the CDR3 with reference TRBV9 and TRBJ2-2 gives the whole variable domain DSGVTQTPKHLITATGQRVTLRCSPRSGDLSVYWYQQSLDQGLQFLIQYYNGEERAKGNILERFSAQQFPDLHSELNLSSLELGDSALYFCASSVASFPNTGELFFGEGSRLTVL.

Note on this clone: This CDR3 is also generated by other DNA sequences in the sample. The chain uses TRBV6-6 and TRBJ1-1, with D perhaps matching TRBD1 (5 bases). Per germline, CDR1 MNHNY and CDR2 SVGAGI (reference sequence). CDR3 length equals 13 residues. V lost 0 bases and J 4 bases, leaving 6 bases between the germline ends. CDR3 in DNA: TGTGCCAGCAGTTACTCGACAGTCACTGAAGCTTTCTTT. Translated: CASSYSTVTEAFF.

The rearrangement links TRBV19 to TRBJ1-1; TRBD1 agrees at 8 bases. V was clipped by 5 bases and J by 4 bases; unmatched bases: 6. CDR1 and CDR2 from the germline V gene are LNHDA and SQIVND (reference sequence). The CDR3 loop spans 14 amino acids. The DNA of the CDR3 is TGTGCCAGTAGTTCTGACAGGGGTGGCACTGAAGCTTTCTTT. Translation gives CASSSDRGGTEAFF.

This chain connects TRBV7-9 to TRBJ1-2, with D possibly being TRBD1 (5 bases). The CDR3 runs 15 residues. Looked up from germline, CDR1 is SEHNR and CDR2 is FQNEAQ (reference sequence). V was clipped by 4 bases and J by 3 bases, with 15 bases between them. The CDR3 bases are TGTGCCAGCAGCTCGACAGTGCAGGGTTACTATGGCTACACCTTC. Translated: CASSSTVQGYYGYTF.

The chain recombines TRBV7-9 with TRBJ1-1; D gene unclear. The CDR3 spans 15 residues. Trimming cost V 0 bases and J 6 bases, with 14 bases left between them. CDR1 SEHNR and CDR2 FQNEAQ come from the germline V gene (reference sequence). The CDR3 reads CASSLASGSGAEAFF. CDR3 bases: TGTGCCAGCAGCTTAGCCTCGGGGAGTGGAGCTGAAGCTTTCTTT.

The rearrangement links TRBV28 to TRBJ2-1; TRBD2 matches 8 bases. From germline, CDR1 is MDHEN and CDR2 SYDVKM. The V and J ends lost 6 bases and 4 bases, in that order; junction bases with no gene match: 11. This CDR3 contains 16 residues. Here the CDR3 reads CASRLAGTSGYNEQFF. The CDR3 DNA reads TGTGCCAGCAGGTTAGCCGGTACTAGCGGATACAATGAGCAGTTCTTC. The variable domain in full, completed from reference TRBV28 and TRBJ2-1, reads DVKVTQSSRYLVKRTGEKVFLECVQDMDHENMFWYRQDPGLGLRLIYFSYDVKMKEKGDIPEGYSVSREKKERFSLILESASTNQTSMYLCASRLAGTSGYNEQFFGPGTRLTVL.

V and J are TRBV5-1 and TRBJ2-7; 12 nucleotides agree with TRBD2. V gave up 3 bases and J gave up 0 bases; unmatched junction bases: 1. CDR1 and CDR2 (germline): SGHRS, YFSETQ. The CDR3 extends over 15 amino acids. CDR3 sequence reads: CASSSLAGGSYEQYF. The CDR3 coding sequence is TGCGCCAGCAGCTCACTAGCGGGAGGCTCCTACGAGCAGTACTTC.

The V and J genes are TRBV5-1 and TRBJ2-2; the match to TRBD2 covers 8 bases. Germline V gene data show CDR1 as SGHRS and CDR2 as YFSETQ. The trim removed 5 bases at V and 0 bases at J, leaving 6 bases unmatched. This CDR3 contains 16 residues. Written as DNA, the CDR3 is TGCGCCAGCAGGCCCCTGGGACTAGCGAACACCGGGGAGCTGTTTTTT. It codes for CASRPLGLANTGELFF.

On this clone: Sequence at one end of the junction differs from germline and may be a read error. The chain couples TRBV28 to TRBJ1-5, with D tentatively TRBD1 (6 bases). There are 14 residues in the CDR3. CDR1 and CDR2 (germline): MDHEN, SYDVKM. DNA for the CDR3: TGTGCCAGCAATTTAAGGGGGTCGTATCAGCCCCAGCATTTT. It is translated as CASNLRGSYQPQHF.

The J gene is TRBJ2-5, the V gene TRBV7-2; tentative D call: TRBD1 (6 bases). Judging by the DNA end, TRBJ2-7 fits better; the J call may be wrong. Looked up from germline, CDR1 is SGHTA and CDR2 is FQGNSA. This CDR3 is 17 amino acids long. DNA for the CDR3: TGTGCCAGCAGCTTACGGGTCGGACAGTTAAGCTCCTACGAGCAGTACTTC. It specifies CASSLRVGQLSSYEQYF.

This sequence joins TRBV5-1 and TRBJ1-1; D gene ambiguous. V gave up 0 bases and J gave up 6 bases, with 3 bases separating them. Germline CDR1 reads SGHRS; CDR2 reads YFSETQ. The CDR3 runs to 11 residues. The DNA for the CDR3 is TGCGCCAGCAGCTTGGCAGCTGAAGCTTTCTTT. Its protein is CASSLAAEAFF.

This sequence joins TRBV7-3 and TRBJ1-1, with a possible D match to TRBD1 (6 bases). There are 14 residues in the CDR3. The V gene's germline CDR1 is SGHTA and CDR2 FQGTGA. The V end was cut by 2 bases, the J end by 6 bases, with 13 bases between. Here the CDR3 DNA reads TGTGCCAGCAGCTTATCCCTGACAGGCGCTGAAGCTTTCTTT. Amino acid sequence: CASSLSLTGAEAFF.

V usage is TRBV15 and J usage is TRBJ2-7, with D maybe TRBD2 (5 bases). CDR1 and CDR2 (germline): LNHNV, YYDKDF (reference sequence). V lost 0 bases and J lost 6, with 12 bases in between. The CDR3 is 14 residues long. This CDR3 reads CATSRDQAEGEQYF. The CDR3 DNA reads TGTGCCACCAGCAGAGATCAGGCAGAGGGCGAGCAGTACTTC.

The chain links TRBV30 to TRBJ2-3, with 10 bases identical to TRBD2. Germline CDR1 GTSNPN, CDR2 SVGIG (reference sequence). With 2 bases clipped from V and 4 bases from J, the junction kept 3 bases outside the gene matches. The CDR3 sequence is 14 residues long. CDR3 DNA: TGTGCCTGGAGTCTGAGCGGGGGGGCAGATACGCAGTATTTT. Amino acids: CAWSLSGGADTQYF.

The CDR3 reads CASSSAGRSGNEQFF. The CDR3 bases are TGTGCCAGCAGTTCGGCAGGGAGGTCCGGCAATGAGCAGTTCTTC. V gene TRBV2 combines with J gene TRBJ2-1, with D possibly matching TRBD2 (6 bases). The CDR3 consists of 15 residues. Deletions cut 5 bases from V and 6 bases from J, with 17 bases between. Per the germline V gene, CDR1 is SNHLY and CDR2 is FYNNEI.

J is TRBJ1-6 and V is TRBV6-1; TRBD1 aligns across 7 bases. The CDR3 runs to 16 residues. The V gene's germline CDR1 is MNHNS and CDR2 SASEGT. The V gene end was trimmed by 4 bases and the J gene end by 6 bases; junction bases not matched to a gene: 9. The CDR3 nucleotides are TGTGCCAGCAGTGCTACAACAGGGGCGGTTAATTCACCCCTCCACTTT. Protein sequence: CASSATTGAVNSPLHF.